The text below deals with one TCR beta chain. The germline CDR1 and CDR2 sequences are LNHDA and SQIVND (reference sequence). Trimming shortened V by 4 bases and J by 6 bases, and 19 bases separated the two germline ends. The CDR3 runs 15 residues. This sample stems from a study of cytomegalovirus exposure and HLA in healthy donors. This PCR relied on a set of 60 Vbeta primers and 13 Jbeta primers. The method was immunoSEQ multiplex PCR; TCRdb's version includes in-frame clones alone and lacks a portion of them. Of over 150,000 clones listed, roughly 87% are singletons. The chain uses TRBV19 and TRBJ2-7; TRBD2 might be the D (7 bases). The TCR was taken from a woman in her thirties in good health and CMV-seronegative. The specimen was PBMCs. CDR3 loop: CASSTLGGVYGEQYF. For the CDR3, the DNA is TGTGCCAGTAGTACCTTAGGGGGGGTTTATGGCGAGCAGTACTTC.